Listed below are T cell receptor beta chains from one sample, sequenced in a study of T cells after yellow fever vaccination. TCRdb re-called the 5' RACE reads through MiXCR, storing one row per CDR3 protein. The table lists 450,000 to 550,000 distinct CDR3 sequences, roughly a fifth of them singletons. Sequenced here: PBMCs, sampled 15 days after the yellow fever booster vaccination. These receptor sequences come from a man younger than 40 who received the YFV17D yellow fever vaccine. Both conserved end residues are part of each CDR3. D genes are given only for firm matches. A row's size may be missing; if present it is once, few, many or a size class.

len: 15
j_gene: TRBJ2-5
v_gene: TRBV5-1
d_gene: .
abundance: few
CDR3aa: CASSYVNRGGETQYF
CDR3nt: TGCGCCAGCAGCTACGTCAACAGGGGAGGAGAGACCCAGTACTTC

len: 16
j_gene: TRBJ2-4
v_gene: TRBV7-2
d_gene: .
abundance: few
CDR3aa: CASSQGAGKAKNIQYF
CDR3nt: TGTGCCAGCAGCCAAGGGGCGGGAAAAGCCAAAAACATTCAGTACTTC

len: 13
j_gene: TRBJ2-1
v_gene: TRBV5-1
d_gene: .
abundance: few
CDR3aa: CASSPGPSDEQFF
CDR3nt: TGCGCCAGCAGCCCCGGCCCTAGCGATGAGCAGTTCTTC

len: 14
j_gene: TRBJ2-1
v_gene: TRBV3-1
d_gene: .
abundance: .
CDR3aa: CATQPGGSPGEQFF
CDR3nt: TGTGCCACTCAACCCGGGGGCAGTCCGGGGGAGCAGTTCTTC

len: 17
j_gene: TRBJ2-1
v_gene: TRBV27
d_gene: .
abundance: few
CDR3aa: CASSPQPGRGSYNEQFF
CDR3nt: TGTGCCAGCAGTCCCCAACCCGGCAGGGGCAGCTACAATGAGCAGTTCTTC

len: 15
j_gene: TRBJ2-2
v_gene: TRBV28
d_gene: .
abundance: .
CDR3aa: CASIQPGRNTGELFF
CDR3nt: TGTGCCAGCATACAGCCGGGCCGCAACACCGGGGAGCTGTTTTTT

len: 12
j_gene: TRBJ2-1
v_gene: TRBV19
d_gene: .
abundance: few
CDR3aa: CASKSRNNEQFF
CDR3nt: TGTGCCAGTAAGAGCCGCAACAATGAGCAGTTCTTC

len: 19
j_gene: TRBJ2-1
v_gene: TRBV4-3
d_gene: TRBD2
abundance: few
CDR3aa: CASSQEPGTSGPSYNEQFF
CDR3nt: TGCGCCAGCAGCCAAGAGCCCGGGACTAGCGGACCTTCCTACAATGAGCAGTTCTTC

len: 15
j_gene: TRBJ2-1
v_gene: TRBV6-5
d_gene: TRBD2
abundance: .
CDR3aa: CASSYSASGGDEQFF
CDR3nt: TGTGCCAGCAGTTACTCAGCTAGCGGGGGGGATGAGCAGTTCTTC

len: 16
j_gene: TRBJ2-3
v_gene: TRBV5-6
d_gene: TRBD2
abundance: few
CDR3aa: CASRKIPGGGTDTQYF
CDR3nt: TGTGCCAGCAGGAAGATCCCGGGAGGGGGCACAGATACGCAGTATTTT

len: 12
j_gene: TRBJ2-1
v_gene: TRBV5-1
d_gene: .
abundance: many
CDR3aa: CASFMIGNEQFF
CDR3nt: TGCGCCAGCTTCATGATCGGCAATGAGCAGTTCTTC

len: 12
j_gene: TRBJ2-7
v_gene: TRBV7-9
d_gene: .
abundance: .
CDR3aa: CASSFGAYEQYF
CDR3nt: TGTGCCAGCAGCTTCGGGGCCTACGAGCAGTACTTC

len: 14
j_gene: TRBJ1-1
v_gene: TRBV5-1
d_gene: TRBD1
abundance: .
CDR3aa: CASSDPSGGTEAFF
CDR3nt: TGCGCCAGCAGCGATCCCTCAGGGGGAACTGAAGCTTTCTTT

len: 17
j_gene: TRBJ1-2
v_gene: TRBV18
d_gene: .
abundance: many
CDR3aa: CASSPPLELTSAGGYTF
CDR3nt: TGTGCCAGCTCACCACCGTTAGAGCTCACTTCTGCGGGAGGCTACACCTTC